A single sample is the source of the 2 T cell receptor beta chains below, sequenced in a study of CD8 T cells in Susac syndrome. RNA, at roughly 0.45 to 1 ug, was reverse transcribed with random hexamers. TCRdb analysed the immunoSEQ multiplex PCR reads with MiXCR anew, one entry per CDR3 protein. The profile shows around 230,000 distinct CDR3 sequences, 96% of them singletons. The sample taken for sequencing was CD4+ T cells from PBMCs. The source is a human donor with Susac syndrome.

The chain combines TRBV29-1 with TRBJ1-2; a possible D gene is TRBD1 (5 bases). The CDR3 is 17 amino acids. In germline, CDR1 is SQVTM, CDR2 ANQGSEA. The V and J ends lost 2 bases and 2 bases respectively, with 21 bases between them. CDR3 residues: CSVETTGPNYYNYGYTF. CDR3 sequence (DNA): TGCAGCGTTGAAACTACAGGCCCCAACTATTACAACTATGGCTACACCTTC.

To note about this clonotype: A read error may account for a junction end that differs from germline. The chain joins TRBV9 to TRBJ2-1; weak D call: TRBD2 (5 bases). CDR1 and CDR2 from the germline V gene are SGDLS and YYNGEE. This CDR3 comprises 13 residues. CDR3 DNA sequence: TGTGCCAGCAGCGTAGCGTTGGGGAGAGGGCTTGTCTTC. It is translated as CASSVALGRGLVF.